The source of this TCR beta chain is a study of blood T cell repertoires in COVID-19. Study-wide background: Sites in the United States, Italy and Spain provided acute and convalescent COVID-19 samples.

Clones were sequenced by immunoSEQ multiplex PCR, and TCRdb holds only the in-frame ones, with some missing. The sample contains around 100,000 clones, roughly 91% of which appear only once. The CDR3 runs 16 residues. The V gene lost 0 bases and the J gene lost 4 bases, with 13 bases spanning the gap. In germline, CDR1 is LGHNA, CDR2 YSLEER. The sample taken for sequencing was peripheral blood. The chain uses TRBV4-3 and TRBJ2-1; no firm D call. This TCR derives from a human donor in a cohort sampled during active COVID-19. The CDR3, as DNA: TGCGCCAGCAGCCAAGAAGCAGGAAATCTGTACAATGAGCAGTTCTTC. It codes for CASSQEAGNLYNEQFF.